The source of this T cell receptor (beta chain) is a study of regulatory T cells in long-lasting Graves disease (dated by TCRdb to the early 2020s). About the investigation overall: Antithyroid drugs had been taken for less than 3 months by newly diagnosed Graves' disease patients. This study used TCR sequencing and RNA sequencing of peripheral blood to compare persistent Graves' disease patients against newly diagnosed Graves' disease patients. TCR sequencing covered about 13 persistent and 20 or so newly diagnosed Graves' disease patients, around 33 samples in total. The study was conducted in China and was registered as a clinical trial.

Comment on this clonotype: Its specific antigen is unknown. The input lacks base qualities; no much larger clone sits a single base away.

Overall results and qualifications from the work: The small sample size was acknowledged by the authors as a limitation that may reduce accuracy. Only peripheral blood was studied, because thyroid tissue, the primary lesion, was inaccessible. Compared with newly diagnosed patients, persistent Graves' disease patients had lower TCR Shannon entropy and fewer highly expanded clones, which suggests clonal expansion. Only the TCR beta chain was sequenced and analyzed. A larger number of public clonotypes was shared among persistent patients (over 2,500) than among newly diagnosed patients (about 990). TRBV28, TRBJ1-2 and TRBJ2-5 were preferentially used in persistent disease, while TRBV20-1 and TRBJ2-1 were favored in newly diagnosed disease.

At the junction V is shortened by 5 bases and J by 2 bases, with 12 bases in between. The CDR3 has 15 amino acids, counting the end cysteine and phenylalanine. The kept DNA is CDR3 alone, 45 bases in frame from the first base. Library preparation was by multiplex PCR. For sequencing, an Illumina HiSeq 4000 was employed. CDR3 regions were amplified by Arm-PCR with iRepertoire HTBI primers to construct TCR beta libraries. PCR products were gel purified before sequencing. Regarding the original processing steps: Gene usage analysis of CDR3 amino acid clonotypes relied on the roughly 67 TRBV and 12 to 15 TRBJ segments identified across samples. COPE and FqMerger were used to merge filtered high-quality paired reads into contigs. Contigs were aligned with BLAST to IMGT TRBV, TRBD and TRBJ reference genes, and CDR3 was defined per IMGT. Any clonotype with a frequency above 0.1% was counted as a highly expanded clone. Shannon entropy was used to measure repertoire diversity, and the Gini coefficient was used to measure V-J evenness. A clonotype was considered public if more than one individual shared it. TCRdb ran its own pipeline on the public reads, namely fastp trimming at Q25 and MiXCR clone calling, and kept in-frame beta chains. Every entry covers one CDR3 protein and lists the most common genes and DNA from its rows. TCRdb's processing, not the study's, gives the V and J calls here. Across this sample there are around 250,000 distinct CDR3 sequences, with about 18% seen only once. The top ten constitute 13% to 15% of the sample.

In the paper's terms, the time point label means: newly diagnosed GD, antithyroid drugs for less than 3 months. For both TCR sequencing and RNA sequencing, RNA was extracted from PBMCs using TRIzol. The diagnosis of Graves' disease followed American Thyroid Association guidelines. Patients were recruited from an endocrinology department in Xi'an, China. Each patient gave approximately 9.7 milliliters of peripheral blood, collected in an EDTA anticoagulant tube. Ficoll Paque Plus density gradient separation was used to isolate PBMCs, and no further T cell sorting was performed. An Agilent 2100 Bioanalyzer and agarose gel were used to check RNA quality, while a NanoDrop 2000 measured RNA concentration. These data were also filed under a second study, of T cells in Graves' hyperthyroidism and ophthalmopathy. The second investigation adds: A patient counted as having stable Graves' hyperthyroidism if no progression to ophthalmopathy occurred over 18 months of follow-up. Hyperthyroidism patients were newly diagnosed, had a disease duration of under 2 months, and were aged 18 to 65 years. Any patient with an uncontrolled infection, another autoimmune disease, pregnancy or lactation was excluded. Diagnoses relied on clinical symptoms, serum thyroxine and TRAb, thyroid ultrasound and orbital computed tomography. A first-round RT-PCR of the TCR CDR3 used the HTBI primer set with the Qiagen OneStep RT-PCR kit. Most expanded thyroid clonotypes (frequency above 0.001) were also detected in blood, a finding suggesting that blood repertoires may reflect thyroid immune responses. In cross-validation, a model built on a 13 V-J signature told ophthalmopathy apart from stable hyperthyroidism with under 90% sensitivity and about 81% specificity, and in testing the same model reached 80%/75%. In validation, progression to ophthalmopathy was predicted by the model with 70% to 71% sensitivity and 72% to 80% specificity, a median of roughly 6.4 months before onset. A discovery cohort of approximately 97 patients, 43 with Graves' ophthalmopathy and about 58 with stable Graves' hyperthyroidism, was used to find distinguishing TCR V-J signatures. An independent validation cohort of fewer than 20 hyperthyroidism patients and approximately 15 patients who later progressed to ophthalmopathy tested prospective prediction of ophthalmopathy. The 100 discovery patients were randomly split 7:3 into training and test sets. In about 6 Graves' hyperthyroidism patients, the study also compared T-cell repertoires from thyroid tissue with T-cell repertoires from blood. Following sampling, methimazole starting at 30 mg daily was given to hyperthyroidism patients, and high-dose intravenous methylprednisolone was given to ophthalmopathy patients. The libraries were constructed in a second round of multiplex PCR and then size-selected and purified. Sequencing of the libraries was done on an Illumina HiSeq2000 using paired-end 100 bp reads. Raw data were processed with SOAPnuke, discarding reads with adapters, uncalled bases, mean Phred below 15, or no exact constant-primer or identifier match. High-quality paired reads were merged with COPE v1.2.5, and unique nucleotide sequences were defined as clonotypes. MiTCR v1.1 was used to align the clonotypes against IMGT TRBV, TRBD and TRBJ reference segments. The analysis was restricted to V-J combinations with a frequency above 0.0001, which together covered just over 99% of the repertoires. A TCS score was defined as the ratio of F50 (clonal expansion) to E x V (chaos), with BLOSUM62-based TCRdist applied between CDR3 peptides within each V-J. Welch's t-statistics and random forest reduced roughly 500 V-J features to 10 to 15, which were used in a naive Bayes classifier (R e1071). Sample size was not statistically predetermined, and investigators were not blinded to group allocation. TCR Vbeta CDR3 sequencing of 130 to 150 peripheral blood samples (43 ophthalmopathy, some 75 hyperthyroidism and around 17 progressor patients) is reported in the paper.

The chain is assembled from TRBV12-3 or TRBV12-4 and TRBJ2-2, with no D gene named confidently. This receptor was identified in a woman aged 30 to 39 with Graves disease. Donor details come from another sample of the same person, matched by shared clones. The material sequenced was peripheral blood mononuclear cells (PBMCs), taken at new diagnosis, from a patient treated with antithyroid drugs. The CDR3: CASSMTDLNTGELFF. The DNA reads as follows: TGTGCCAGCAGTATGACTGACCTTAACACCGGGGAGCTGTTTTTT.